This TCR beta chain was captured in a study of T cell responses to AZD1222 COVID-19 vaccine. Overall study: Second-dose intervals of approximately 4 or approximately 12 weeks were pooled. Study outcomes and limitations: Only a handful of people who got AZD1222 tested seropositive at baseline. Most donors were white British and more were female, and clonal diversity was possibly underestimated. Nearly half of unique spike-specific TCRs reportedly avoided B.1.351 and B.1.1.7 mutated regions.

Profiling relied on immunoSEQ multiplex PCR, and the TCRdb table lists in-frame clones only, not all of them. The table includes approximately 150,000 clones, roughly nine tenths detected once. CDR3 size: 13 residues. V was trimmed by 5 bases and J by 0 bases, leaving 7 bases between them. Germline-derived CDR1 and CDR2 are MNHEY and SVGAGI. Of note for this clone: Its antigen is still unknown. The same CDR3 can be traced to other DNA sequences in this sample.

The chain uses TRBV6-5 and TRBJ1-1; D is possibly TRBD1 (5 bases). The sequences come from peripheral blood, collected on day 0 of AZD1222 vaccination. The TCR originated in an adult in good health. DNA for the CDR3: TGTGCCAGCAGTCCGGGGCTGAACACTGAAGCTTTCTTT. Translation gives CASSPGLNTEAFF.